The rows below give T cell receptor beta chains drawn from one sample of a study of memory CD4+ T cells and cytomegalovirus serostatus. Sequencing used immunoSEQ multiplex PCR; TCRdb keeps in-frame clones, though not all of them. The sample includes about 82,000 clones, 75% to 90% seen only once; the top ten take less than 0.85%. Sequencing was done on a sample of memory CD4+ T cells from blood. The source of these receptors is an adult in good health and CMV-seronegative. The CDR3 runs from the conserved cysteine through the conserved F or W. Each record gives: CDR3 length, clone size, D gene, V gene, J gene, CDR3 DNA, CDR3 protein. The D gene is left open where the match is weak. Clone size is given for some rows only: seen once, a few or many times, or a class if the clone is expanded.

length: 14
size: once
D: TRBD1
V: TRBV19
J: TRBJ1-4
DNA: TGTGCCAGTAGTATGGCGTGGGACAGGGAAAAACTGTTTTTT
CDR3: CASSMAWDREKLFF

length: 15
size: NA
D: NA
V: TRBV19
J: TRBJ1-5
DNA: TGTGCCAGTAGTATCCTGAGTTATAGCAATCAGCCCCAGCATTTT
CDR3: CASSILSYSNQPQHF

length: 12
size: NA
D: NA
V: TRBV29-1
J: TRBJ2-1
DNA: TGCAGCGTTGAGGAGGCAGCCCTTGCGCAGTTCTTC
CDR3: CSVEEAALAQFF

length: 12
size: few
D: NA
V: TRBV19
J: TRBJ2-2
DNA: TGTGCCAGTAGTATGGGCTTTAGGGAGCTGTTTTTT
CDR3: CASSMGFRELFF

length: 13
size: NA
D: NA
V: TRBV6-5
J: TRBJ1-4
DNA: TGTGCCAGCAGCCCAACGGGGGGCCTGATCCTGTTTTTT
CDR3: CASSPTGGLILFF

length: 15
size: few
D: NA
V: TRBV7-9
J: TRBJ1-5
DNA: TGTGCCAGCAGCTTTTCAGCTCCTAGCAATCAGCCCCAGCATTTT
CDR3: CASSFSAPSNQPQHF

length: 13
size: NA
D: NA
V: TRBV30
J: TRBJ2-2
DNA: TGTGCCTGGAGTGTAATGAACACCGGGGAGCTGTTTTTT
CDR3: CAWSVMNTGELFF

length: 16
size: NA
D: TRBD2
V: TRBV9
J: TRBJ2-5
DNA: TGTGCCAGCAGCGGACCGCGGGGGGCTTCGCAAGAGACCCAGTACTTC
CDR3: CASSGPRGASQETQYF

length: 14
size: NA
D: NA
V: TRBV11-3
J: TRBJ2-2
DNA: TGTGCCAGCAGCCGTGGTGGGAACACCGGGGAGCTGTTTTTT
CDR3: CASSRGGNTGELFF

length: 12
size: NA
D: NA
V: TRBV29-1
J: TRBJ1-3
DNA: TGCAGCGCCCATAGTGATGGAAACACCATATATTTT
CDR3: CSAHSDGNTIYF

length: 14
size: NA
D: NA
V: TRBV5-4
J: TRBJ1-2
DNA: TGTGCCAGCAGCTTGGCAGGGTTGGACTATGGCTACACCTTC
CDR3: CASSLAGLDYGYTF

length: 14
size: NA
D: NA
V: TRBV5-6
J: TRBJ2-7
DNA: TGTGCCAGCAGCCCTTACGGGAGATCCTACGAGCAGTACTTC
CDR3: CASSPYGRSYEQYF

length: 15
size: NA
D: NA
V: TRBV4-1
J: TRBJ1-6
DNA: TGCGCCAGCAGCCAAGATCACCAGGGGAGTTCACCCCTCCACTTT
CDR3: CASSQDHQGSSPLHF

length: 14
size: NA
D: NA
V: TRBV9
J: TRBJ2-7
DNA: TGTGCCAGCAGCGTAGGAGGCCGTTCTTCCGAGCAGTACTTC
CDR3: CASSVGGRSSEQYF

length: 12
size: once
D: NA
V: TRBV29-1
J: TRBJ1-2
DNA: TGCAGCGTTGGGGGTCAGGGGTATGGCTACACCTTC
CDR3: CSVGGQGYGYTF

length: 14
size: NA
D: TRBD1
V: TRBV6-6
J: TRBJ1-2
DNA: TGTGCCAGCACCCTGGACAGGCAGAGCTATGGCTACACCTTC
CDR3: CASTLDRQSYGYTF

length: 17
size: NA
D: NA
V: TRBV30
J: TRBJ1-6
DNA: TGTGCCTGGAGTAGGGACTTCCGGACCTCCTATAATTCACCCCTCCACTTT
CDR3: CAWSRDFRTSYNSPLHF

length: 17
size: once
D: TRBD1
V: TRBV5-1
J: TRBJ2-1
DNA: TGCGCCAGCAGCAGGGGACAGGGGCTTAGCTCCTACAATGAGCAGTTCTTC
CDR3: CASSRGQGLSSYNEQFF

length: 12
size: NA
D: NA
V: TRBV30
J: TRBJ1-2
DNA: TGTGCCTGGAGTCGAAAATCGGATGGCTACACCTTC
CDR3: CAWSRKSDGYTF

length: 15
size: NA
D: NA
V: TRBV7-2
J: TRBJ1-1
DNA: TGTGCCAGTTCACTTAGTAGTGCAAGGGGTACTGAAGCTTTCTTT
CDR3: CASSLSSARGTEAFF

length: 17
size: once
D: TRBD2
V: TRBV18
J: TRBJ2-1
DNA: TGTGCCAGCTCTACCGGGACTAGCGGGGGGGCCGCCGATGAGCAGTTCTTC
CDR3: CASSTGTSGGAADEQFF

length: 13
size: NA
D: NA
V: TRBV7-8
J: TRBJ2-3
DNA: TGTGCCAGCAGCTTAGGGCCGGCAGATACGCAGTATTTT
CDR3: CASSLGPADTQYF

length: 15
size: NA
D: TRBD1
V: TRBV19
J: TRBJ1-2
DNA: TGTGCCAGTAGTGGAGACAGGGGACAACACTATGGCTACACCTTC
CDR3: CASSGDRGQHYGYTF

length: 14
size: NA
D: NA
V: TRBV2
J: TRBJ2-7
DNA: TGTGCCAGCGAGGAACAGGGAGGTAGGGACGAGCAGTACTTC
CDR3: CASEEQGGRDEQYF

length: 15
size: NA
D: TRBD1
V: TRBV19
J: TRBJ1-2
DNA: TGTGCCAGTAGTACCGGACAGGGGGGCAACTATGGCTACACCTTC
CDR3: CASSTGQGGNYGYTF

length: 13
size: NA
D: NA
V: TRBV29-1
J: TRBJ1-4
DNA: TGCAGCGCCACTCCGGGTGGTAAGGAAAAACTGTTTTTT
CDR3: CSATPGGKEKLFF

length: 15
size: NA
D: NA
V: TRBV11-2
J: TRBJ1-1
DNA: TGTGCCAGCAGCTTAGAGAGGACGTCGAACACTGAAGCTTTCTTT
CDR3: CASSLERTSNTEAFF

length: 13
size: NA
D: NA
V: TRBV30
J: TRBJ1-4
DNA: TGTGCCTGGAGTAGGAAACAGGATGAAAAACTGTTTTTT
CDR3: CAWSRKQDEKLFF

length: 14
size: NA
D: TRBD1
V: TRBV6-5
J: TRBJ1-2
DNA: TGTGCCAGCAGTCCAGGGACAGGTTACTATGGCTACACCTTC
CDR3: CASSPGTGYYGYTF

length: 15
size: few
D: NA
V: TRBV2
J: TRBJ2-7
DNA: TGTGCCAGCAGTGAAGACGGGGGAAGGGGGAGGGAGCAGTACTTC
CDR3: CASSEDGGRGREQYF